This T cell receptor beta chain was documented in a study of human T cells and chemical hapten exposure. Whole-study context: During the approximately 25-week study period, patients had diphenylcyclopropenone applied to the scalp every week.

V was clipped by 4 bases and J by 1 base; unmatched bases: 6. This CDR3 region has 16 residues. CDR1 and CDR2 from the germline V gene are SGHTA and FQGNSA. Specified time point: patch test 2, 6 weeks after DPC sensitization. Treatment noted: therapeutic diphenylcyclopropenone sensitization with weekly scalp DPC. Samples of blood were obtained prior to the application of each patch test. TCRdb analysed the RACE reads with MiXCR anew, one entry per CDR3 protein. The sample has about 400,000 distinct CDR3 sequences, roughly 6.3% seen once. Remarks on this clonotype: Antigen: not known.

Study-wide results and caveats: PT1 expanded TCR numbers rose with patch test score.

Material: whole blood, obtained in connection with sensitization to the hapten diphenylcyclopropenone (DPC). The receptor was derived from a woman aged 18 to 35 with alopecia areata. Some clones in this sample may be carry-over from other donors' samples. The chain employs TRBV7-2 and TRBJ2-3, with TRBD2 matching 9 bases. The CDR3 nucleotides are TGTGCCAGCAGCTCCGCTAGCGGGACACGCACAGATACGCAGTATTTT. It codes for CASSSASGTRTDTQYF. The complete variable domain, with remaining parts taken from reference TRBV7-2 and TRBJ2-3, reads GAGVSQSPSNKVTEKGKDVELRCDPISGHTALYWYRQSLGQGLEFLIYFQGNSAPDKSGLPSDRFSAERTGGSVSTLTIQRTQQEDSAVYLCASSSASGTRTDTQYFGPGTRLTVL.